Following are 19 T cell receptor beta chains from one sample sequenced in a study of beta chain features in type 1 diabetes. Study-wide results and caveats: Moderately but significantly shorter TCRB CDR3s were found in Type 1 diabetes patients in all four CD4+ subsets.

For these TCRs, the target antigens are not known. Expressed TCRB transcripts were sequenced because the isolated RNA had all been reverse transcribed beforehand. Generated by immunoSEQ multiplex PCR, the TCRdb table keeps only in-frame clones and is missing some. Here the sample spans approximately 100,000 clones, around 30% being singletons. Sequenced input: central memory CD4+ T cells from blood. All receptors derive from a woman aged 18-29 years with type 1 diabetes.

The chain recombines TRBV6-5 with TRBJ2-7; the D is unclear. This CDR3 spans 15 amino acids. CDR1 and CDR2 from the germline V gene are MNHEY and SVGAGI. V gave up 0 bases and J gave up 3 bases, with 12 bases separating them. CDR3 coding DNA: TGTGCCAGCAGTTACTCCTCCGGTCTAGGCTACGAGCAGTACTTC. Translated: CASSYSSGLGYEQYF.

The chain has TRBV7-9 and TRBJ1-5, with D perhaps TRBD1 (5 bases). Trimming took off 3 bases at V and 0 bases at J, with 15 bases between the two ends. The CDR3 has 17 residues. The germline V gene has CDR1 SEHNR and CDR2 FQNEAQ (reference sequence). CDR3 in DNA: TGTGCCAGCAGCTTCGACCGGCAGGGCTATAGCAATCAGCCCCAGCATTTT. Its translation: CASSFDRQGYSNQPQHF. Drawing the rest from reference TRBV7-9 and TRBJ1-5, the complete variable domain is DTGVSQNPRHKITKRGQNVTFRCDPISEHNRLYWYRQTLGQGPEFLTYFQNEAQLEKSRLLSDRFSAERPKGSFSTLEIQRTEQGDSAMYLCASSFDRQGYSNQPQHFGDGTRLSIL.

This clone has just a few counts. The chain links TRBV7-8 to TRBJ2-1; no firm D call. The CDR3 sequence is 14 residues long. Germline V gene lookup returns CDR1 SGHVS and CDR2 FQNEAQ. Trimming removed 3 bases at V and 5 bases at J, with 11 bases between. The CDR3 DNA is TGTGCCAGCAGCTTCCAGCCCAGGAACAATGAGCAGTTCTTC. Its translation is CASSFQPRNNEQFF.

The chain carries TRBV6-6 and TRBJ2-2; D is possibly TRBD2 (6 bases). CDR3 length: 15 amino acids. V was shortened by 6 bases and J by 2 bases, with 13 bases between the two germline ends. The germline V gene has CDR1 MNHNY and CDR2 SVGAGI (reference sequence). The CDR3 coding sequence is TGTGCCAGCAGGATCCCGGGACTCAACACCGGGGAGCTGTTTTTT. It is translated as CASRIPGLNTGELFF.

This chain links TRBV27 with TRBJ2-3, with D perhaps TRBD1 (5 bases). From germline, CDR1 is MNHEY and CDR2 SMNVEV (reference sequence). The length of the CDR3 is 13 residues. Trimming removed 1 base at V and 4 bases at J, with 6 bases between. The CDR3 DNA follows: TGTGCCAGCAGTTTATGGGGCGCAGATACGCAGTATTTT. Its translation: CASSLWGADTQYF.

This clone occurred a few times. The rearrangement joins TRBV5-1 to TRBJ1-1; D possibly corresponds to TRBD1 (5 bases). The CDR3 consists of 14 residues. The V gene's germline CDR1 is SGHRS and CDR2 YFSETQ. Between the trimmed V and J ends, which lost 4 bases and 0 bases, there was a span of 10 bases. The CDR3, as DNA: TGCGCCAGCAGCCGGGGGGTGATGAACACTGAAGCTTTCTTT. Translation: CASSRGVMNTEAFF.

The chain's CDR3 is CRPGGEQYV. DNA of the CDR3: TGCCGGCCGGGTGGCGAGCAGTACGTC. The rearrangement links TRBV29-1 to TRBJ2-7; D uncertain. The CDR3 totals 9 residues. Germline V lookup: CDR1 SQVTM, CDR2 ANQGSEA.

The chain uses TRBV6-6 and TRBJ2-3; 8 nucleotides agree with TRBD2. The CDR3 covers 16 residues. CDR1 and CDR2 (germline): MNHNY, SVGAGI (reference sequence). Trimming at V came to 2 bases and at J to 1 base, leaving 5 bases not matched to a gene. This chain's CDR3 is CASSYREGIGTDTQYF. DNA for the CDR3: TGTGCCAGCAGTTACCGGGAGGGCATTGGCACAGATACGCAGTATTTT.

The V and J genes are TRBV30 and TRBJ2-6; D unresolved. Germline-derived CDR1 and CDR2 are GTSNPN and SVGIG (reference sequence). Trimming removed 4 bases at V and 0 bases at J, with 13 bases between. The CDR3 has 16 residues. CDR3 DNA: TGTGCCTGGACAGGCTCCCTGATCTCTGGGGCCAACGTCCTGACTTTC. This translates into CAWTGSLISGANVLTF.

The CDR3 sequence is CASSSAKTSGMAYEQYF. The CDR3 coding sequence is TGTGCCAGCAGTTCCGCAAAGACTAGCGGAATGGCCTACGAGCAGTACTTC. This chain connects TRBV27 to TRBJ2-7; 9 positions match TRBD2. J gave up 2 bases and V 4 bases, and 12 bases lay outside the gene matches. CDR3 size: 17 residues. Germline values: CDR1 MNHEY, CDR2 SMNVEV (reference sequence).

The chain employs TRBV5-1 and TRBJ2-3; D is perhaps TRBD2 (7 bases). Germline V gene sequence: CDR1 SGHRS, CDR2 YFSETQ. The V and J ends lost 7 bases and 1 base respectively, with 13 bases between them. This CDR3 region has 14 residues. In DNA form, the CDR3 reads TGCGCCAGCCACCGCGGGGGCGGCACAGATACGCAGTATTTT. This gives the protein CASHRGGGTDTQYF.

In this sample, this clone turned up a few times. The CDR3 bases are TGCGCCAGCAGCCCCGGACAGGCGGTAATAGCCAAAAACATTCAGTACTTC. It codes for CASSPGQAVIAKNIQYF. The rearrangement uses TRBV5-1 and TRBJ2-4; TRBD1 aligns across 7 bases. With 4 bases clipped from V and 0 bases from J, the junction kept 10 bases outside the gene matches. The germline V gene encodes CDR1 SGHRS and CDR2 YFSETQ. The length of the CDR3 is 17 residues.

This clone was seen only a few times. The chain combines TRBV2 with TRBJ2-5; 7 nucleotides line up with TRBD1. Germline trimming cut 5 bases from V and 4 bases from J; bases unmatched to any gene: 7. The CDR3 totals 14 residues. The germline gives CDR1 SNHLY, CDR2 FYNNEI. CDR3 region: CASSSTGWRETQYF. CDR3 bases: TGTGCCAGCAGTTCGACAGGGTGGAGAGAGACCCAGTACTTC.

This clone was observed once. CDR3 loop: CASSLVLAGVPGELFF. The CDR3 DNA follows: TGTGCCAGCAGCTTGGTACTAGCGGGAGTGCCCGGGGAGCTGTTTTTT. V gene TRBV5-4 combines with J gene TRBJ2-2; 11 bases agree with TRBD2. CDR3 length: 16 amino acids. J was trimmed by 6 bases and V by 0 bases; bases with no gene match: 4. Germline loops: CDR1 SGHNT, CDR2 YYREEE (reference sequence).

The chain couples TRBV5-1 to TRBJ2-3, with 10 bases fitting TRBD2. V trimming: 4 bases; J trimming: 0 bases; junction bases outside the gene matches: 5. CDR1 is SGHRS and CDR2 is YFSETQ in the germline V gene. This CDR3 is built from 16 residues. For the CDR3, the DNA is TGCGCCAGCAGCCCGGGACTAGCGTCTAGCACAGATACGCAGTATTTT. Residues: CASSPGLASSTDTQYF.

This chain joins TRBV4-3 and TRBJ1-2; D possibly corresponds to TRBD1 (5 bases). CDR3 size: 15 residues. V was pared by 2 bases and J by 2 bases, with 12 bases between. Germline-derived CDR1 and CDR2 are LGHNA and YSLEER. CDR3 in amino acids: CASSQHTQGNYGYTF. CDR3 sequence (DNA): TGCGCCAGCAGCCAACACACCCAGGGAAACTATGGCTACACCTTC.

This clone appeared once. The V and J genes are TRBV6-5 and TRBJ2-7, with D perhaps matching TRBD2 (5 bases). Germline V gives CDR1 MNHEY, CDR2 SVGAGI. V lost 2 bases, J lost 4 bases, and 6 bases lay in between. The CDR3 has 12 amino acids. The CDR3 region has the DNA TGTGCCAGCAGTTACCGCGGGTACGAGCAGTACGTC. Residues: CASSYRGYEQYV.

Of note for this clone: Distinct nucleotide sequences in the sample also encode this CDR3. This chain joins TRBV28 and TRBJ2-1; 12 bases are a match to TRBD2. The CDR3 covers 15 residues. Germline CDR1 and CDR2: MDHEN and SYDVKM. V dropped 6 bases and J dropped 4; count of bases not matched to a gene: 4. The CDR3 sequence is CASRNLAGGYNEQFF. Written as DNA, the CDR3 is TGTGCCAGCAGGAACCTAGCGGGAGGGTACAATGAGCAGTTCTTC.

In this sample, this clone turned up a few times. CDR3 region: CANPIQPQHF. Here the CDR3 DNA reads TGTGCCAACCCTATTCAGCCCCAGCATTTT. V is TRBV14 and J is TRBJ1-5, with unresolved D. The germline V gene encodes CDR1 SGHDN and CDR2 FVKESK. CDR3 length: 10 amino acids. Between the trimmed V and J ends, which lost 10 bases and 6 bases, there was a span of 7 bases. Variable domain in full (rest from reference TRBV14 and TRBJ1-5): EAGVTQFPSHSVIEKGQTVTLRCDPISGHDNLYWYRRVMGKEIKFLLHFVKESKQDESGMPNNRFLAERTGGTYSTLKVQPAELEDSGVYFCANPIQPQHFGDGTRLSIL.